This T cell receptor beta chain was captured by sequencing in a study of blood T cell repertoires in COVID-19. Study overall: Nucleic acid was either cDNA or gDNA, and it came from T cells, B-cell-depleted T cells, or PBMCs.

The germline gives CDR1 MDHEN, CDR2 SYDVKM. The germline V and J ends were trimmed by 3 bases and 6 bases, with 9 bases remaining between them. The CDR3 covers 13 residues. Original processing methods: Cell counts per sample came from amplifying reference gene primers. The repertoire was sequenced with immunoSEQ multiplex PCR; TCRdb's copy has only in-frame clones and lacks some. V, J and clone size derive from that table, while D and trimming were established from the DNA sequence. The sample contains tens of thousands of clones, around 85% of which appear only once. Sequenced material: peripheral blood. The TCR comes from a human donor in a cohort sampled during active COVID-19. The chain carries TRBV28 and TRBJ1-5; D not certain. CDR3 in DNA: TGTGCCAGCAGTTTTAGCGTGCTTCAGCCCCAGCATTTT. It encodes CASSFSVLQPQHF. Looking up the rest from reference TRBV28 and TRBJ1-5 gives the full variable domain: DVKVTQSSRYLVKRTGEKVFLECVQDMDHENMFWYRQDPGLGLRLIYFSYDVKMKEKGDIPEGYSVSREKKERFSLILESASTNQTSMYLCASSFSVLQPQHFGDGTRLSIL.